The 5 T cell receptor beta chains listed next were all sequenced from one sample in a study of T-cell reconstitution after alpha-beta-depleted transplantation in children. Unique molecular identifiers were incorporated when the TCRbeta library was constructed. Each CDR3 protein gets one entry after TCRdb re-called the PCR reads with MiXCR. The data show about 580,000 distinct CDR3 sequences, around 27% seen once. Sequencing used PBMCs, obtained before TCRalphabeta/CD19-depleted stem cell transplant. These receptors were collected from a boy under two years old with Wiskott-Aldrich syndrome, due to receive a stem cell transplant.

This clonotype was detected a few times. V is TRBV4-1 and J is TRBJ1-5, with D unresolved. This CDR3 contains 15 residues. Germline V lookup: CDR1 MGHRA, CDR2 YSYEKL. V was cut by 0 bases and J by 3 bases, with 9 bases left in between. The CDR3 DNA sequence: TGCGCCAGCAGCCAAGATAGGCGTTACAATCAGCCCCAGCATTTT. This codes for CASSQDRRYNQPQHF.

This clonotype turned up a few times. One junction end disagrees with the germline gene, perhaps due to a read error. This chain uses TRBV5-1 with TRBJ1-1, with D possibly being TRBD1 (5 bases). From germline, CDR1 is SGHRS and CDR2 YFSETQ. The CDR3 runs 16 residues. The CDR3 loop is CASSSRRQNSNNEAFF. The CDR3 DNA is TGCGCCAGCAGCTCCAGAAGACAGAACTCGAACAATGAAGCTTTCTTT.

The rearrangement uses TRBV29-1 and TRBJ1-2; no definite D call. Germline loops: CDR1 SQVTM, CDR2 ANQGSEA. Trimming removed 6 bases at V and 4 bases at J, with 12 bases between. CDR3 size: 12 residues. The CDR3 DNA follows: TGCAGCGTGGTGACCTCCTTCTATGGCTACACCTTC. This codes for CSVVTSFYGYTF. Full variable domain (remainder filled in from reference TRBV29-1 and TRBJ1-2): SAVISQKPSRDICQRGTSLTIQCQVDSQVTMMFWYRQQPGQSLTLIATANQGSEATYESGFVIDKFPISRPNLTFSTLTVSNMSPEDSSIYLCSVVTSFYGYTFGSGTRLTVV.

This clonotype was observed a few times. The chain is built from TRBV2 and TRBJ2-3; 7 bases fit TRBD1. Germline CDR1 is SNHLY and CDR2 is FYNNEI. This CDR3 comprises 15 residues. The trim removed 7 bases at V and 4 bases at J, leaving 11 bases unmatched. The CDR3 loop reads CASTRDRAQSDTQYF. CDR3 nucleotide sequence: TGTGCCAGCACCAGGGACAGAGCACAGTCAGATACGCAGTATTTT. Drawing the rest from reference TRBV2 and TRBJ2-3, the complete variable domain is EPEVTQTPSHQVTQMGQEVILRCVPISNHLYFYWYRQILGQKVEFLVSFYNNEISEKSEIFDDQFSVERPDGSNFTLKIRSTKLEDSAMYFCASTRDRAQSDTQYFGPGTRLTVL.

This clonotype was seen a handful of times. The V gene is TRBV4-2, the J gene TRBJ2-7, with D tentatively TRBD2 (5 bases). Germline loops: CDR1 LGHNA, CDR2 YNFKEQ. The CDR3 is 13 amino acids. The V end was cut by 5 bases, the J end by 3 bases, with 11 bases between. For the CDR3, the DNA is TGTGCCAGCAGCGAAGCGGCAAACTACGAGCAGTACTTC. It specifies CASSEAANYEQYF.